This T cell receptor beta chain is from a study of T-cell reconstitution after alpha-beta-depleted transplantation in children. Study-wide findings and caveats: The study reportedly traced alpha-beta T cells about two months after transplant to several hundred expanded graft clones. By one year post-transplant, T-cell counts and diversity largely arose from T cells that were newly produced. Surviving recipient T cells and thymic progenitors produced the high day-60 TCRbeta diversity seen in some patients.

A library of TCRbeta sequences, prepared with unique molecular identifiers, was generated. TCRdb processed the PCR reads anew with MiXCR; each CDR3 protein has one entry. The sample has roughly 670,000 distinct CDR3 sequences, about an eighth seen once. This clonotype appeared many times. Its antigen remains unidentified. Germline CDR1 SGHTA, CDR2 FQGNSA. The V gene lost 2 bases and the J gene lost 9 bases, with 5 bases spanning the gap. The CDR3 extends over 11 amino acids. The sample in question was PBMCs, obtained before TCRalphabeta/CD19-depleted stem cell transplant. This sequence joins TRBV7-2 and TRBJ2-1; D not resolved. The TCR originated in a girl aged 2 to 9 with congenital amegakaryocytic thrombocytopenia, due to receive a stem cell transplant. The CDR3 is CASSLWPEQFF. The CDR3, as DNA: TGTGCCAGCAGCTTATGGCCTGAGCAGTTCTTC. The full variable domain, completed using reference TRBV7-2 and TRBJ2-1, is GAGVSQSPSNKVTEKGKDVELRCDPISGHTALYWYRQSLGQGLEFLIYFQGNSAPDKSGLPSDRFSAERTGGSVSTLTIQRTQQEDSAVYLCASSLWPEQFFGPGTRLTVL.